The next 23 T cell receptor beta chains were all read from a single sample in a study of blood T cell repertoires in COVID-19. TCRdb's table, derived via immunoSEQ multiplex PCR, lists solely in-frame clones and lacks some. The data show 300,000 or so clones, with about nine tenths seen just once and under 11% held by the top ten. Sample: PBMCs or T cells enriched from blood (not recorded which). The source of these receptors is a woman younger than 35 who had recovered from COVID-19.

The chain links TRBV14 to TRBJ2-3, with D perhaps matching TRBD1 (5 bases). The germline CDR1 and CDR2 sequences are SGHDN and FVKESK. Trimming shortened V by 2 bases and J by 6 bases, and 12 bases separated the two germline ends. This CDR3 spans 14 amino acids. CDR3 sequence reads: CASSQMSGYDTQYF. CDR3 sequence (DNA): TGTGCCAGCAGCCAAATGTCAGGGTATGATACGCAGTATTTT.

A note on this clone: Germline is not matched at one junction end, which may reflect a read error. The chain employs TRBV7-7 and TRBJ1-1; D remains unclear. This CDR3 has 17 amino acids. Germline lookup yields CDR1 SSHAT and CDR2 FNYEAQ (reference sequence). Written as DNA, the CDR3 is TGTGCTAGCAGCTTCCCCCCCGAGAAACGCCCGAACACTGAAGCTTTCTTT. It yields the protein CASSFPPEKRPNTEAFF.

The rearrangement uses TRBV19 and TRBJ1-1, with D perhaps TRBD1 (6 bases). Deletions cut 3 bases from V and 1 base from J, with 12 bases between. From germline, CDR1 is LNHDA and CDR2 SQIVND (reference sequence). The length of the CDR3 is 15 residues. CDR3 protein: CASSIIAGENTEAFF. Written as DNA, the CDR3 is TGTGCCAGTAGTATTATTGCAGGGGAGAACACTGAAGCTTTCTTT.

The chain carries TRBV2 and TRBJ2-7, with D possibly being TRBD1 (6 bases). The CDR3 contains 16 residues. Germline values: CDR1 SNHLY, CDR2 FYNNEI. The germline V and J ends were trimmed by 5 bases and 1 base, with 18 bases remaining between them. CDR3 in DNA: TGTGCCAGCAGTTTAATTCCCGGGACACCTTCCTACGAGCAGTACTTC. This codes for CASSLIPGTPSYEQYF. The full variable domain, with the rest looked up from reference TRBV2 and TRBJ2-7, is EPEVTQTPSHQVTQMGQEVILRCVPISNHLYFYWYRQILGQKVEFLVSFYNNEISEKSEIFDDQFSVERPDGSNFTLKIRSTKLEDSAMYFCASSLIPGTPSYEQYFGPGTRLTVT.

The chain couples TRBV7-8 to TRBJ1-5; D is perhaps TRBD1 (5 bases). Trimming pared 5 bases from V and 0 bases from J, leaving 14 bases between. The CDR3 runs to 16 residues. CDR1 SGHVS and CDR2 FQNEAQ come from the germline V gene. The CDR3 DNA sequence: TGTGCCAGCAGCCGGACACGACAGCTTAGCAATCAGCCCCAGCATTTT. This sequence encodes CASSRTRQLSNQPQHF.

The chain carries TRBV7-3 and TRBJ1-1; 8 nucleotides match TRBD1. Per germline, CDR1 SGHTA and CDR2 FQGTGA. The V segment lost 4 bases and the J segment 6 bases; nucleotides outside the gene matches: 7. CDR3 length equals 14 residues. This chain's CDR3 is CASSSSGQVSEAFF. The CDR3 nucleotides are TGTGCCAGCAGCTCCTCGGGACAGGTCTCTGAAGCTTTCTTT.

This CDR3 is CATSDLTSGYNEQFF. CDR3 DNA: TGTGCCACCAGTGATTTGACTAGCGGGTACAATGAGCAGTTCTTC. The chain is built from TRBV24-1 and TRBJ2-1; 9 bases fit TRBD2. The CDR3 contains 15 residues. V shed 0 bases and J 4 bases; nucleotides not matched to a gene: 0. CDR1 and CDR2 from the germline V gene are KGHDR and SFDVKD.

The chain carries TRBV19 and TRBJ2-3, with 7 nucleotides matching TRBD1. The CDR3 extends over 15 amino acids. Germline-derived CDR1 and CDR2 are LNHDA and SQIVND (reference sequence). The junction had 8 bases not matched to a gene; V was cut back by 8 bases and J by 0 bases. The CDR3 here is CASATWDSSTDTQYF. DNA of the CDR3: TGTGCCAGTGCGACATGGGACAGCAGCACAGATACGCAGTATTTT.

CDR3 DNA sequence: TGTGCCAGCTCACCACAGGGGGCCTACTACGAGCAGTACTTC. It translates to CASSPQGAYYEQYF. The rearrangement uses TRBV18 and TRBJ2-7; the match to TRBD1 covers 7 bases. CDR1 is KGHSH and CDR2 is LQKENI in the germline V gene. Trimming at V came to 1 base and at J to 3 bases, leaving 3 bases not matched to a gene. The CDR3 is made up of 14 amino acids. Full variable domain (outside the CDR3, taken from reference TRBV18 and TRBJ2-7): NAGVMQNPRHLVRRRGQEARLRCSPMKGHSHVYWYRQLPEEGLKFMVYLQKENIIDESGMPKERFSAEFPKEGPSILRIQQVVRGDSAAYFCASSPQGAYYEQYFGPGTRLTVT.

The chain has TRBV30 and TRBJ2-5, with TRBD2 matching over 10 bases. V trimming: 5 bases; J trimming: 1 base; junction bases outside the gene matches: 1. The CDR3 is 13 amino acids. Germline CDR1 GTSNPN, CDR2 SVGIG (reference sequence). For the CDR3, the DNA is TGTGCCTGGGGGACTAGCGCCCAAGAGACCCAGTACTTC. It encodes CAWGTSAQETQYF. The full variable domain, its missing parts supplied by reference TRBV30 and TRBJ2-5, is SQTIHQWPATLVQPVGSPLSLECTVEGTSNPNLYWYRQAAGRGLQLLFYSVGIGQISSEVPQNLSASRPQDRQFILSSKKLLLSDSGFYLCAWGTSAQETQYFGPGTRLLVL.

This clone was picked up a small number of times. The CDR3 sequence: CASGHGKGGIGQEQFF. CDR3 DNA sequence: TGTGCTAGTGGCCATGGGAAGGGGGGGATTGGGCAAGAGCAGTTCTTC. The chain joins TRBV12-5 to TRBJ2-1, with D perhaps TRBD2 (7 bases). With 6 bases removed from V and 10 bases from J, the gap between germline ends came to 25 bases. The germline V gene has CDR1 LGHNT and CDR2 FRNRAP. The CDR3 has 16 amino acids.

The J gene is TRBJ2-1, the V gene TRBV5-8, with 9 bases lining up with TRBD2. V trimming: 4 bases; J trimming: 7 bases; junction bases outside the gene matches: 12. CDR1 is SGHTS, CDR2 YDEGEE, per germline. The CDR3 is 16 amino acids. The DNA of the CDR3 is TGTGCCAGCAGCCCGGAGGGCGGGGGGGCCAAAAATGAGCAGTTCTTC. Translated: CASSPEGGGAKNEQFF. Combining the CDR3 with reference TRBV5-8 and TRBJ2-1 gives the whole variable domain EAGVTQSPTHLIKTRGQQATLRCSPISGHTSVYWYQQALGLGLQFLLWYDEGEERNRGNFPPRFSGRQFPNYSSELNVNALELEDSALYLCASSPEGGGAKNEQFFGPGTRLTVL.

The chain is built from TRBV5-1 and TRBJ1-5, with 7 bases aligning to TRBD1. The junction had 1 base not matched to a gene; V was cut back by 0 bases and J by 4 bases. In germline, CDR1 is SGHRS, CDR2 YFSETQ. This CDR3 spans 14 amino acids. CDR3 sequence reads: CASSLEGQNQPQHF. Here the CDR3 DNA reads TGCGCCAGCAGCTTGGAGGGACAGAATCAGCCCCAGCATTTT.

This chain connects TRBV14 to TRBJ2-2, with 12 positions matching TRBD2. After removal of 4 bases from V and 0 bases from J, the junction contained 0 bases not matched to a gene. Germline values: CDR1 SGHDN, CDR2 FVKESK. CDR3 length equals 16 residues. This CDR3 is CASSPSGRANTGELFF. The CDR3 DNA is TGTGCCAGCAGCCCTAGCGGGAGGGCGAACACCGGGGAGCTGTTTTTT.

V is TRBV7-8 and J is TRBJ1-2; 7 positions match TRBD1. The CDR3 sequence is 14 residues long. Germline loops: CDR1 SGHVS, CDR2 FQNEAQ. J gave up 6 bases and V 2 bases, and 6 bases lay outside the gene matches. CDR3 region: CASSLFGQAHGYTF. The CDR3 nucleotides read TGTGCCAGCAGCTTATTTGGACAGGCTCATGGCTACACCTTC.

The chain uses TRBV28 and TRBJ1-2; possibly TRBD1 for D (6 bases). CDR1 and CDR2 from the germline V gene are MDHEN and SYDVKM. The CDR3 covers 15 residues. The V end lost 7 bases, the J end lost 8 bases, and 23 bases lay between the germline ends. Here the CDR3 reads CASTSGTKSVGGYTF. The CDR3 bases are TGTGCCAGCACCTCCGGGACAAAATCGGTCGGGGGCTACACCTTC.

This chain joins TRBV3-1 (or the pseudogene TRBV3-2) and TRBJ1-4; TRBD1 matches at 9 bases. Germline V gene lookup returns CDR1 LGHDT and CDR2 YNNKEL (reference sequence). With 5 bases clipped from V and 7 bases from J, the junction kept 5 bases outside the gene matches. This CDR3 is 14 amino acids long. The CDR3 loop is CASSKQGALEKLFF. Written as DNA, the CDR3 is TGTGCCAGCAGCAAACAGGGGGCCCTTGAAAAACTGTTTTTT.

The CDR3 here is CASSQQPGHDTEAFF. The CDR3 DNA follows: TGTGCCAGCAGCCAGCAACCGGGACATGACACTGAAGCTTTCTTT. The V gene is TRBV3-1 (or the pseudogene TRBV3-2), the J gene TRBJ1-1; weak D call: TRBD1 (6 bases). The CDR3 length is 15 residues. The V gene lost 3 bases and the J gene lost 3 bases, with 14 bases spanning the gap. CDR1 is LGHDT, CDR2 YNNKEL, per germline (reference sequence).

The chain is built from TRBV5-4 and TRBJ1-1, with 9 nucleotides matching TRBD1. The CDR3 sequence is 15 residues long. With 4 bases clipped from V and 5 bases from J, the junction kept 9 bases outside the gene matches. Germline CDR1 and CDR2: SGHNT and YYREEE (reference sequence). The CDR3 is CASSGSQGARTEAFF. DNA of the CDR3: TGTGCCAGCAGCGGTTCACAGGGGGCGCGGACTGAAGCTTTCTTT.

CDR3 DNA: TGTGCCAGTAGTACATCGCAGACAGTGCTCTTGAATGAGCAGTTCTTC. It codes for CASSTSQTVLLNEQFF. The chain joins TRBV19 to TRBJ2-1; weak D call: TRBD1 (5 bases). V lost 4 bases and J 7 bases, leaving 20 bases between the germline ends. Germline V lookup: CDR1 LNHDA, CDR2 SQIVND (reference sequence). The CDR3 spans 16 residues. Looking up the rest from reference TRBV19 and TRBJ2-1 gives the full variable domain: DGGITQSPKYLFRKEGQNVTLSCEQNLNHDAMYWYRQDPGQGLRLIYYSQIVNDFQKGDIAEGYSVSREKKESFPLTVTSAQKNPTAFYLCASSTSQTVLLNEQFFGPGTRLTVL.

This rearrangement joins TRBV29-1 to TRBJ1-1, with D unresolved. Germline V lookup: CDR1 SQVTM, CDR2 ANQGSEA. This CDR3 comprises 11 residues. V was clipped by 5 bases and J by 7 bases, with 11 bases between them. The CDR3 bases are TGCAGCGTTCGGCGGGTAGATGAAGCTTTCTTT. It encodes CSVRRVDEAFF. Variable domain in full (rest from reference TRBV29-1 and TRBJ1-1): SAVISQKPSRDICQRGTSLTIQCQVDSQVTMMFWYRQQPGQSLTLIATANQGSEATYESGFVIDKFPISRPNLTFSTLTVSNMSPEDSSIYLCSVRRVDEAFFGQGTRLTVV.

The chain is built from TRBV12-5 and TRBJ2-3, with D maybe TRBD2 (6 bases). Trimming stripped 6 bases from V and 2 bases from J, with 12 bases between. In germline, CDR1 is LGHNT, CDR2 FRNRAP. The CDR3 sequence is 14 residues long. The CDR3: CASGRDSYTDTQYF. CDR3 nucleotide sequence: TGTGCTAGTGGGCGGGACTCATACACAGATACGCAGTATTTT. The full variable domain, with the rest looked up from reference TRBV12-5 and TRBJ2-3, is DARVTQTPRHKVTEMGQEVTMRCQPILGHNTVFWYRQTMMQGLELLAYFRNRAPLDDSGMPKDRFSAEMPDATLATLKIQPSEPRDSAVYFCASGRDSYTDTQYFGPGTRLTVL.

The gene calls are TRBV30 and TRBJ2-7, with 14 bases fitting TRBD2. In germline, CDR1 is GTSNPN, CDR2 SVGIG (reference sequence). The ends lost 5 bases at V and 0 bases at J; junction bases unmatched: 15. The length of the CDR3 is 19 residues. The CDR3 DNA reads as TGTGCCTGGGACAAGCCGGGACTAGCGGGAGTTCTGAGCTCCTACGAGCAGTACTTC. Its translation: CAWDKPGLAGVLSSYEQYF.